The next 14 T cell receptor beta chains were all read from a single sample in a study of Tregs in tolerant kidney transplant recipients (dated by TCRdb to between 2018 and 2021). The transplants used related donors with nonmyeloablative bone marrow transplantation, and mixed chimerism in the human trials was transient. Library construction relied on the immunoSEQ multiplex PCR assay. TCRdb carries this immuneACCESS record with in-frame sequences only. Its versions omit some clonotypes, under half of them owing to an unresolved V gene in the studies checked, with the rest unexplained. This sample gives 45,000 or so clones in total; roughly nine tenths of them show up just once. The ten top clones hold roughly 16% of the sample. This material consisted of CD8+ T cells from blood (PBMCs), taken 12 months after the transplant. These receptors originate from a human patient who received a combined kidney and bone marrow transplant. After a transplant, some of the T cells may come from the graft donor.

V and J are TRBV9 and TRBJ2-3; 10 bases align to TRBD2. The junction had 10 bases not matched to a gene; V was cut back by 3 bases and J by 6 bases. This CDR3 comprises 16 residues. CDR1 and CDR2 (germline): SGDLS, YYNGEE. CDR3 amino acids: CASSDLAGEGADTQYF. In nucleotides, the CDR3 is TGTGCCAGCAGCGATCTAGCGGGGGAAGGCGCGGATACGCAGTATTTT.

CDR3 residues: CASSIQGNYGYTF. The DNA of the CDR3 is TGTGCCAGTAGTATTCAGGGAAACTATGGCTACACCTTC. The V and J genes are TRBV19 and TRBJ1-2, with a weak D call TRBD1 (5 bases). CDR1 LNHDA and CDR2 SQIVND come from the germline V gene (reference sequence). The V end was cut by 3 bases, the J end by 2 bases, with 7 bases between. The CDR3 loop spans 13 amino acids.

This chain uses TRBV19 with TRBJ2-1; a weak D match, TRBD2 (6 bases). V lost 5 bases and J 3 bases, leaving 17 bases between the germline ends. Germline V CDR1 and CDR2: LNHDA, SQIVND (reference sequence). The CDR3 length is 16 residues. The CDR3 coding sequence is TGTGCCAGTAGTTCGGGAGAAAGGAGCCTCTACAATGAGCAGTTCTTC. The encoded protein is CASSSGERSLYNEQFF.

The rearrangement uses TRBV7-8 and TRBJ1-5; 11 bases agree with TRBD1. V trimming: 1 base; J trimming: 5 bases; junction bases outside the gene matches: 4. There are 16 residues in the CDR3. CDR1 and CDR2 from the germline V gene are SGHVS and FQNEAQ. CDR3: CASSLVGQGADQPQHF. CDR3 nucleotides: TGTGCCAGCAGCTTAGTAGGACAGGGGGCGGATCAGCCCCAGCATTTT.

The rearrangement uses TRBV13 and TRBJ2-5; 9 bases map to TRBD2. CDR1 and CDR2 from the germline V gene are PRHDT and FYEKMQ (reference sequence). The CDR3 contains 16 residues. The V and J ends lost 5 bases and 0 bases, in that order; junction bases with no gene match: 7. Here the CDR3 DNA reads TGTGCCAGCAGCACCCTACTAGCGGGCCACCAAGAGACCCAGTACTTC. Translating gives CASSTLLAGHQETQYF. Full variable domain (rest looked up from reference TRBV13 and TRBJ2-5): AAGVIQSPRHLIKEKRETATLKCYPIPRHDTVYWYQQGPGQDPQFLISFYEKMQSDKGSIPDRFSAQQFSDYHSELNMSSLELGDSALYFCASSTLLAGHQETQYFGPGTRLLVL.

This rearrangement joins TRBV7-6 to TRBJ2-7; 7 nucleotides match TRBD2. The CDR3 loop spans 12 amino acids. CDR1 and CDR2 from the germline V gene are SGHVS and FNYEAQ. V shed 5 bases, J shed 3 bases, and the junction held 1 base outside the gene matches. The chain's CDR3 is CASSPGGYEQYF. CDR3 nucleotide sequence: TGTGCCAGCAGCCCGGGGGGCTACGAGCAGTACTTC.

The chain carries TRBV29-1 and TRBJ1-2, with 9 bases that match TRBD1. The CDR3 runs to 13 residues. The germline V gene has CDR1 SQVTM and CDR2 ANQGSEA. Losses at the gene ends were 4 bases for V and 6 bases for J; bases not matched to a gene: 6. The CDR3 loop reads CSVGTGTGNGYTF. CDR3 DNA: TGCAGCGTTGGGACCGGGACAGGGAATGGCTACACCTTC.

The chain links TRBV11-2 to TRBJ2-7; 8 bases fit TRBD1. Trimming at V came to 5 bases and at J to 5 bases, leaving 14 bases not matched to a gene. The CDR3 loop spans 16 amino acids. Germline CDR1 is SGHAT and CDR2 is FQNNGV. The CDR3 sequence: CASSPPTGGIIHEQYF. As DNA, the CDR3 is TGTGCCAGCAGCCCCCCAACAGGGGGTATAATACACGAGCAGTACTTC.

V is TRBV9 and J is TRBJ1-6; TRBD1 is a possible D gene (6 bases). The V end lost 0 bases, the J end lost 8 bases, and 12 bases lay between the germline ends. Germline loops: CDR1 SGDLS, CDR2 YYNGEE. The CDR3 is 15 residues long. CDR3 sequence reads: CASSVGGGADSPLHF. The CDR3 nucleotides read TGTGCCAGCAGCGTAGGGGGGGGCGCGGATTCACCCCTCCACTTT.

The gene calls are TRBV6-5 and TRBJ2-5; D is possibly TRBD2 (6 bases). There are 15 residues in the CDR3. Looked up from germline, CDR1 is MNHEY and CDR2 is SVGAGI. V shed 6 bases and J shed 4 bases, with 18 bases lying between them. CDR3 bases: TGTGCCAGCAGCCAAGGAGTTACTAGCACAGAGACCCAGTACTTC. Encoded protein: CASSQGVTSTETQYF.

The CDR3 is CASLGQGGGSPLHF. CDR3 nucleotides: TGTGCCAGCCTCGGACAGGGAGGGGGTTCACCCCTCCACTTT. V and J are TRBV25-1 and TRBJ1-6; TRBD1 agrees at 8 bases. Germline CDR1 is MGHDK and CDR2 is SYGVNS. The V and J ends lost 8 bases and 9 bases, in that order; junction bases with no gene match: 9. This CDR3 has 14 amino acids.

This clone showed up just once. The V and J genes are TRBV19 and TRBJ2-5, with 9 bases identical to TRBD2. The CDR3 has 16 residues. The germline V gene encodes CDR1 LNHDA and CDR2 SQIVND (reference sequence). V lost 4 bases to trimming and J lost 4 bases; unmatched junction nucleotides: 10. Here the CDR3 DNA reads TGTGCCAGTAGTAGTAGCGGGAGCGGCAACACAGAGACCCAGTACTTC. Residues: CASSSSGSGNTETQYF.

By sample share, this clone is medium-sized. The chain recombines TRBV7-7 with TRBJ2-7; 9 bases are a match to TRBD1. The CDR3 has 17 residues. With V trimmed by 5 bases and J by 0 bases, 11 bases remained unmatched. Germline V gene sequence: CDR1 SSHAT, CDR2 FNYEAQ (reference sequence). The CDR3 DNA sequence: TGTGCCAGCAGCCCCCTATTAGGGACAGGGAGCTCCTACGAGCAGTACTTC. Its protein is CASSPLLGTGSSYEQYF.

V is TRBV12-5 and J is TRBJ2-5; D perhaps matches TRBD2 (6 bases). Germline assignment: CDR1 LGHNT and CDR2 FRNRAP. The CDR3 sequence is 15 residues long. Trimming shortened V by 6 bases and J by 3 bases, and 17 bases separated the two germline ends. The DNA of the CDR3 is TGTGCTAGTGGGGGGAGGAGGCGGCCAAAAGAGACCCAGTACTTC. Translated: CASGGRRRPKETQYF.